The present entry profiles one T cell receptor beta chain with its context. The data derive from a study of beta chain features in type 1 diabetes. cDNA synthesis used the whole RNA isolate, giving expressed TCRB sequences. Generated by immunoSEQ multiplex PCR, the TCRdb table keeps only in-frame clones and is missing some. The sample yields 200,000 to 250,000 clones, 25% to 30% seen once. The germline V gene has CDR1 MNHEY and CDR2 SVGAGI. The CDR3 runs to 12 residues. V shed 5 bases and J shed 5 bases, with 9 bases lying between them. Sequenced input: central memory CD4+ T cells from blood. The chain combines TRBV6-5 with TRBJ1-1; D is uncertain. This receptor was taken from a man younger than 45 in good health. The CDR3 DNA is TGTGCCAGCAGTCTTGACCGAACTGAAGCTTTCTTT. Translating gives CASSLDRTEAFF.